These T cell receptor beta chains were read from a single sample in a study of human T cells and chemical hapten exposure. TCRdb independently ran MiXCR on the RACE reads; one entry per CDR3 protein. Among about 110,000 distinct CDR3 sequences, about a tenth were seen once, and the ten largest hold 3.1%. The sample in question was whole blood, obtained in connection with sensitization to the hapten diphenylcyclopropenone (DPC). These receptors all come from a woman between 35 and 50 years old with alopecia areata. Some clones in this sample may be carry-over from other donors' samples. The CDR3 runs from the conserved cysteine through the conserved F or W. A D gene is named only where the DNA matches it firmly. Expanded clones get a size class; other rows say once, few or many, or leave the size out.

clone size,J gene,V gene,D gene,CDR3 length,CDR3 protein,CDR3 DNA
-,TRBJ1-2,TRBV20-1,-,12,CSAIWANYGYTF,TGCAGTGCTATTTGGGCTAACTATGGCTACACCTTC
many,TRBJ1-1,TRBV3-1,-,15,CASSPLTTTNTEAFF,TGTGCCAGCAGCCCCCTTACGACAACCAACACTGAAGCTTTCTTT
many,TRBJ2-5,TRBV7-8,-,14,CASSRDRNQETQYF,TGTGCCAGCAGCCGGGACCGAAACCAAGAGACCCAGTACTTC
-,TRBJ2-2,TRBV6-5,-,16,CASSYKPGMRTGELFF,TGTGCCAGCAGTTACAAGCCGGGGATGAGAACCGGGGAGCTGTTTTTT
many,TRBJ2-1,TRBV7-8,TRBD2,14,CASSFAGLIHEQFF,TGTGCCAGCAGCTTTGCGGGACTAATCCATGAGCAGTTCTTC
few,TRBJ2-7,TRBV25-1,-,15,CASSPTRPSSYEQYF,TGTGCCAGCAGCCCCACCCGCCCTAGCTCCTACGAGCAGTACTTC
many,TRBJ2-7,TRBV5-1,-,13,CASSLGDGGEQYF,TGCGCCAGCAGCTTGGGCGACGGCGGGGAGCAGTACTTC
-,TRBJ2-1,TRBV10-3,TRBD1,14,CAIREGQGRNEQFF,TGTGCCATCAGGGAAGGACAGGGCAGGAATGAGCAGTTCTTC
-,TRBJ1-6,TRBV5-1,-,13,CASKGQDNSPLHF,TGCGCCAGCAAGGGTCAGGATAATTCACCCCTCCACTTT
-,TRBJ1-2,TRBV11-2,TRBD1,14,CAARAGGGAEGYTF,TGTGCCGCCCGGGCTGGAGGGGGCGCAGAAGGCTACACCTTC
many,TRBJ1-2,TRBV29-1,-,13,CSVGHNFNYGYTF,TGCAGCGTTGGACATAACTTTAACTATGGCTACACCTTC
-,TRBJ1-1,TRBV27,-,13,CASSYEVNTEAFF,TGTGCCAGCAGCTACGAGGTTAACACTGAAGCTTTCTTT
many,TRBJ1-1,TRBV12-3/TRBV12-4,TRBD1,14,CASSFQGAYTEAFF,TGTGCCAGCAGTTTCCAGGGGGCGTACACTGAAGCTTTCTTT
-,TRBJ2-7,TRBV6-1,-,14,CASSHRDGPYEQYF,TGTGCCAGCAGCCACCGGGACGGTCCCTACGAGCAGTACTTC
-,TRBJ2-1,TRBV9,-,13,CASSVVSNNEQFF,TGTGCCAGCAGCGTAGTCAGTAACAATGAGCAGTTCTTC
many,TRBJ2-1,TRBV18,TRBD2,16,CASSPLYSGGAPEQFF,TGTGCCAGCTCACCACTGTATAGCGGGGGGGCTCCTGAGCAGTTCTTC
-,TRBJ1-1,TRBV10-3,-,14,CAISVGASNTEAFF,TGTGCCATCAGTGTCGGAGCTTCGAACACTGAAGCTTTCTTT
-,TRBJ2-3,TRBV11-2,-,16,CASSLGGGDGTDTQYF,TGTGCCAGCAGCTTAGGAGGTGGGGATGGCACAGATACGCAGTATTTT
many,TRBJ2-5,TRBV12-3/TRBV12-4,-,14,CASSSQGLQETQYF,TGTGCCAGCAGTTCGCAGGGATTACAAGAGACCCAGTACTTC
many,TRBJ1-6,TRBV4-3,TRBD1,14,CASSRDREGSPLHF,TGCGCCAGCAGCCGTGACAGGGAGGGTTCACCCCTCCACTTT
-,TRBJ1-2,TRBV29-1,-,12,CSVGALVYGYTF,TGCAGCGTTGGGGCTCTGGTCTATGGCTACACCTTC
few,TRBJ1-6,TRBV30,-,14,CAWSVGSGNSPLHF,TGTGCCTGGAGTGTAGGGTCCGGGAATTCACCCCTCCACTTT
many,TRBJ2-7,TRBV7-6,TRBD1,13,CASSYGTAFEQYF,TGTGCCAGCAGCTACGGGACAGCATTTGAGCAGTACTTC
-,TRBJ1-1,TRBV4-1,TRBD1,14,CASSHAVETGEAFF,TGCGCCAGCAGCCATGCCGTGGAGACAGGGGAAGCTTTCTTT
few,TRBJ1-5,TRBV6-2/TRBV6-3,-,12,CASSSRIQPQHF,TGTGCCAGCAGCAGCAGAATCCAGCCCCAGCATTTT
few,TRBJ2-1,TRBV6-1,TRBD2,14,CASRAGLTAPGQFF,TGTGCCAGCAGGGCGGGACTAACGGCCCCCGGGCAGTTCTTC
-,TRBJ2-4,TRBV9,-,16,CASSVTPSPAKNIQYF,TGTGCCAGCAGCGTAACCCCCAGTCCAGCCAAAAACATTCAGTACTTC
few,TRBJ2-1,TRBV7-2,TRBD2,17,CASSLGGGAHPYNEQFF,TGTGCCAGCAGCTTGGGCGGGGGGGCCCACCCTTACAATGAGCAGTTCTTC
few,TRBJ2-1,TRBV7-2,-,15,CASSLSQVRRVEQFF,TGTGCCAGCAGCTTAAGTCAGGTCCGCCGGGTTGAGCAGTTCTTC
many,TRBJ2-3,TRBV27,TRBD1,15,CASSSPTGGTDTQYF,TGTGCCAGCAGTTCTCCAACAGGGGGTACAGATACGCAGTATTTT
-,TRBJ1-2,TRBV11-2,-,13,CASSFVGAYGYTF,TGTGCCAGCAGCTTTGTTGGGGCGTATGGCTACACCTTC
many,TRBJ1-5,TRBV18,-,14,CASSQQPSNQPQHF,TGTGCCAGCTCACAACAGCCTAGCAATCAGCCCCAGCATTTT
many,TRBJ2-7,TRBV14,-,13,CASSQVASYEQYF,TGTGCCAGCAGCCAAGTAGCCTCCTACGAGCAGTACTTC
few,TRBJ2-1,TRBV20-1,TRBD2,16,CSARDLRGGIYNEQFF,TGCAGTGCTAGAGATCTGCGGGGGGGCATCTACAATGAGCAGTTCTTC
few,TRBJ2-6,TRBV9,-,17,CASSVATRVSGANVLTF,TGTGCCAGCAGCGTAGCTACGAGGGTCTCCGGGGCCAACGTCCTGACTTTC
many,TRBJ2-3,TRBV5-6,-,14,CASSLGKSTDTQYF,TGTGCCAGCAGCTTGGGCAAGTCCACAGATACGCAGTATTTT
many,TRBJ1-1,TRBV28,-,15,CASSLLAGMNTEAFF,TGTGCCAGCAGTTTATTAGCGGGAATGAACACTGAAGCTTTCTTT
few,TRBJ1-1,TRBV5-1,-,11,CASSFGTEAFF,TGCGCCAGCAGCTTTGGCACTGAAGCTTTCTTT
few,TRBJ2-7,TRBV7-9,-,13,CASSSRFSYEQYF,TGTGCCAGCAGCTCGCGGTTTTCCTACGAGCAGTACTTC
-,TRBJ2-3,TRBV9,TRBD2,15,CASSKTSGGPDTQYF,TGTGCCAGCAGCAAGACTAGCGGGGGGCCAGATACGCAGTATTTT
many,TRBJ2-4,TRBV18,-,16,CASSPSDSLAKNIQYF,TGTGCCAGCTCACCATCCGACAGTTTAGCCAAAAACATTCAGTACTTC
few,TRBJ1-4,TRBV20-1,-,15,CSALPWGLESEKLFF,TGCAGTGCTCTTCCATGGGGTTTAGAGAGTGAAAAACTGTTTTTT
-,TRBJ2-1,TRBV7-2,-,14,CASAPGYQGNEQFF,TGTGCCAGCGCCCCGGGTTACCAGGGCAATGAGCAGTTCTTC
many,TRBJ2-3,TRBV7-2,-,14,CASCAGTFADTQYF,TGTGCCAGCTGTGCGGGAACTTTTGCAGATACGCAGTATTTT
-,TRBJ2-1,TRBV4-3,-,17,CASSQDPLRGSYNEQFF,TGCGCCAGCAGCCAAGATCCCCTCCGGGGGTCCTACAATGAGCAGTTCTTC
few,TRBJ2-1,TRBV9,TRBD2,19,CASSPGPRGAGGVYNEQFF,TGTGCCAGCAGCCCCGGCCCTCGAGGAGCGGGGGGCGTCTACAATGAGCAGTTCTTC
-,TRBJ1-1,TRBV6-5,TRBD1,13,CASSYSRTGGAFF,TGTGCCAGCAGTTACTCGAGGACAGGGGGAGCTTTCTTT
many,TRBJ1-3,TRBV18,-,15,CASSPGDSSGNTIYF,TGTGCCAGCTCGCCCGGAGATTCCTCTGGAAACACCATATATTTT